This T cell receptor beta chain emerged from a study of blood T cell repertoires in COVID-19. Study information: Italy, Spain and the United States were the sources of the convalescent and acute COVID-19 samples. In each case, the material was cDNA or gDNA derived from T cells, B-cell-depleted T cells, or PBMCs.

Germline loops: CDR1 SGHTA, CDR2 FQGNSA. Germline trimming cut 2 bases from V and 4 bases from J; bases unmatched to any gene: 6. The CDR3 runs to 15 residues. TCRdb's table, derived via immunoSEQ multiplex PCR, lists solely in-frame clones and lacks some. The sample has roughly 65,000 clones, more than 75% seen once. Source material: peripheral blood. The chain employs TRBV7-2 and TRBJ2-7; 9 nucleotides align to TRBD2. The sequence derives from a human donor in a cohort sampled during active COVID-19. For the CDR3, the DNA is TGTGCCAGCAGCTTAACGCGGGGGGGCGGTTACGAGCAGTACTTC. Protein sequence: CASSLTRGGGYEQYF.